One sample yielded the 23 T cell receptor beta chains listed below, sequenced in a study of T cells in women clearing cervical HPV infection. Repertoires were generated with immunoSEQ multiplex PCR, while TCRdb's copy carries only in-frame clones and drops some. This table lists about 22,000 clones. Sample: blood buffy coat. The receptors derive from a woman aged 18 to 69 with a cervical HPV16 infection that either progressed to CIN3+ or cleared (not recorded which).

CDR3 protein: CASSLDSYGTDTQYF. Partial CDR3 DNA: TGCGCCAGCAGCTTGGACAGCTACGGCACAGATACG. The V gene is TRBV5-1, the J gene TRBJ2-3, with D unresolved. The CDR3 extends 3 residues past the end of the read, so its final part is completed from the germline J gene. The V and J ends lost 0 bases and 1 base respectively, with 9 bases between them. The CDR3 contains 15 residues. Germline V lookup: CDR1 SGHRS, CDR2 YFSETQ.

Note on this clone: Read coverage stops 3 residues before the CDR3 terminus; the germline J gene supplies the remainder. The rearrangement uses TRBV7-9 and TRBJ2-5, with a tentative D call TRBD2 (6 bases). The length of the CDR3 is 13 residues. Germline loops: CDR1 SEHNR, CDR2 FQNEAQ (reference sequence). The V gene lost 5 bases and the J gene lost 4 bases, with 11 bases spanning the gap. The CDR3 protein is CASSPTSRETQYF. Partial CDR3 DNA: TGTGCCAGCAGCCCGACTAGTCGAGAGACC.

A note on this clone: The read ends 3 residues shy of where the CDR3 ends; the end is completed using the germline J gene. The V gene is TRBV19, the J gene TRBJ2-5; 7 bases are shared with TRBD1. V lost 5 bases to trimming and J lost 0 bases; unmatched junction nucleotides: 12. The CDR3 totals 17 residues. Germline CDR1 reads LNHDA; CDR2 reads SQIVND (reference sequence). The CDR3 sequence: CASSPPGAGTDQETQYF. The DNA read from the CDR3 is TGTGCCAGTAGTCCACCTGGGGCCGGGACAGACCAAGAGACC.

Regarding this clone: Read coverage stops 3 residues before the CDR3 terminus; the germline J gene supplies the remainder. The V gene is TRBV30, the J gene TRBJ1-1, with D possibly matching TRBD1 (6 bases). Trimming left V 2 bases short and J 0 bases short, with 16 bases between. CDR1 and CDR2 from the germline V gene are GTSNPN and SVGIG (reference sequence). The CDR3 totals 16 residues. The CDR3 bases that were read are TGTGCCTGGAGTCTAAAGGGGGATTTGGTGAACACTGAA. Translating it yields CAWSLKGDLVNTE. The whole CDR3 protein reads CAWSLKGDLVNTEAFF. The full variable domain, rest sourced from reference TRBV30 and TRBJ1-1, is SQTIHQWPATLVQPVGSPLSLECTVEGTSNPNLYWYRQAAGRGLQLLFYSVGIGQISSEVPQNLSASRPQDRQFILSSKKLLLSDSGFYLCAWSLKGDLVNTEAFFGQGTRLTVV.

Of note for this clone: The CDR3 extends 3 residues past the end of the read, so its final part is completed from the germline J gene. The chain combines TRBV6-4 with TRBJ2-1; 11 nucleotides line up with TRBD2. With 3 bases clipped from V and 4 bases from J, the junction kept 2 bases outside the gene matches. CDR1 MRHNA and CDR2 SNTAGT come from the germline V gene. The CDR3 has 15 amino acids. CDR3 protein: CASSELAGDYNEQFF. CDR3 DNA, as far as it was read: TGTGCCAGCAGTGAACTAGCGGGAGATTACAATGAG.

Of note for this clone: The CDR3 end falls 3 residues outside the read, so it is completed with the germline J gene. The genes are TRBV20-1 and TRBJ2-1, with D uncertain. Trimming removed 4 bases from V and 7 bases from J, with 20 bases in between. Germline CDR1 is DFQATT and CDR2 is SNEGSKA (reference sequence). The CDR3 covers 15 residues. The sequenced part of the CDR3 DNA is TGCAGTGCTATTAATCCTATAAGCCCCCTGAATGAG. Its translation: CSAINPISPLNE. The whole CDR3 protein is CSAINPISPLNEQFF.

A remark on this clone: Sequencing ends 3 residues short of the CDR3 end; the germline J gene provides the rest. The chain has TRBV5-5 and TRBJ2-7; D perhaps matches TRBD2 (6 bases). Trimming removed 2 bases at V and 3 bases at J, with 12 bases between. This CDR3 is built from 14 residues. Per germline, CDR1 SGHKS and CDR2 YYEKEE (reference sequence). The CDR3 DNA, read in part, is TGTGCCAGCAGCTTAGGAGGGGTTCTCTACGAG. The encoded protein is CASSLGGVLYE. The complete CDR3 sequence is CASSLGGVLYEQYF. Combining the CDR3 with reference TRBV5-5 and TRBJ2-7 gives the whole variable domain DAGVTQSPTHLIKTRGQQVTLRCSPISGHKSVSWYQQVLGQGPQFIFQYYEKEERGRGNFPDRFSARQFPNYSSELNVNALLLGDSALYLCASSLGGVLYEQYFGPGTRLTVT.

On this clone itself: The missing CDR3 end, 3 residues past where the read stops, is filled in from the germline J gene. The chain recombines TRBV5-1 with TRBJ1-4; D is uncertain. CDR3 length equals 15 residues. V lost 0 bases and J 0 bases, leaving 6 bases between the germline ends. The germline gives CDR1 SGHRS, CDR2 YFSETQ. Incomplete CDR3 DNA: TGCGCCAGCAGCTTGGTTCAGGCAACTAATGAAAAA. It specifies CASSLVQATNEK. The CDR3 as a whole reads CASSLVQATNEKLFF.

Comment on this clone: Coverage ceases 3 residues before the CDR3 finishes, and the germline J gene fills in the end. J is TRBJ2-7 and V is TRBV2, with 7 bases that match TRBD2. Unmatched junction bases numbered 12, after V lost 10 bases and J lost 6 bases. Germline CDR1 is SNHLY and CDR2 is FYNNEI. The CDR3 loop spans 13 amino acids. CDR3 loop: CATSAGEPSEQYF. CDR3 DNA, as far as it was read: TGTGCCACCTCGGCGGGGGAGCCCTCCGAG. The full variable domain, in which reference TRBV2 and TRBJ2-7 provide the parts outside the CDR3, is EPEVTQTPSHQVTQMGQEVILRCVPISNHLYFYWYRQILGQKVEFLVSFYNNEISEKSEIFDDQFSVERPDGSNFTLKIRSTKLEDSAMYFCATSAGEPSEQYFGPGTRLTVT.

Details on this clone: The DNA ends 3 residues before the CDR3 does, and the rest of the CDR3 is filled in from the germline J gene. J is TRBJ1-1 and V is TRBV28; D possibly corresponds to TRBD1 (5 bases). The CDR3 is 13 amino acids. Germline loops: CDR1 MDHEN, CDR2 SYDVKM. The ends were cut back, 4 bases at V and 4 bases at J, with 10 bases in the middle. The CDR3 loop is CASSSGKATEAFF. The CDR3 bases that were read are TGTGCCAGCAGTTCAGGGAAGGCCACTGAA.

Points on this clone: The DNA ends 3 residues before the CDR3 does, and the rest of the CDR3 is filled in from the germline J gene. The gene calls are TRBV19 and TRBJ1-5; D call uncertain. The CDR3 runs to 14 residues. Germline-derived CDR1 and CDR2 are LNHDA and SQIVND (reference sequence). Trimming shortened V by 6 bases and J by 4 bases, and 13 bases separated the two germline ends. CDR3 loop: CASRGPAENQPQHF. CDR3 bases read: TGTGCCAGTAGGGGCCCAGCAGAAAATCAGCCC.

The CDR3 DNA, read in part, is TGTGCCAGCAGCTTATCAATCAGGACAGGGTTTTTCTACGAG. Its protein product is CASSLSIRTGFFYE. The complete CDR3 protein is CASSLSIRTGFFYEQYF. J is TRBJ2-7 and V is TRBV7-8; 8 nucleotides align to TRBD1. Read sequence stops 3 residues before the CDR3 end, and the germline J gene provides the missing end. Looked up from germline, CDR1 is SGHVS and CDR2 is FQNEAQ. The CDR3 loop spans 17 amino acids. V gave up 2 bases and J gave up 3 bases; unmatched junction bases: 12.

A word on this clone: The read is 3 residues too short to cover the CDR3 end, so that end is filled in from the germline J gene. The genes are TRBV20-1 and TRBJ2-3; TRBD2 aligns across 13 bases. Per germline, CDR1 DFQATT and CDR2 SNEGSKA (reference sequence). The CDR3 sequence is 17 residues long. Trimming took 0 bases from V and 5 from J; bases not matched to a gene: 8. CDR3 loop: CSARELAGGPREDTQYF. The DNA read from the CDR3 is TGCAGTGCTAGAGAACTAGCGGGAGGGCCTCGGGAAGATACG.

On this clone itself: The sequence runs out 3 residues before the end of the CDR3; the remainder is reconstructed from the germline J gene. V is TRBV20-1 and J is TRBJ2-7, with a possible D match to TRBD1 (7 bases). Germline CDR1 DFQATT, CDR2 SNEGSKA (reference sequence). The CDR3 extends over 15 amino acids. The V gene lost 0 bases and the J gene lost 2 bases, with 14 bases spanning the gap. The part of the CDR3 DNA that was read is TGCAGTGCTAGAGATTACCAGGGGGGCACCTACGAG. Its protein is CSARDYQGGTYE. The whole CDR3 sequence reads CSARDYQGGTYEQYF.

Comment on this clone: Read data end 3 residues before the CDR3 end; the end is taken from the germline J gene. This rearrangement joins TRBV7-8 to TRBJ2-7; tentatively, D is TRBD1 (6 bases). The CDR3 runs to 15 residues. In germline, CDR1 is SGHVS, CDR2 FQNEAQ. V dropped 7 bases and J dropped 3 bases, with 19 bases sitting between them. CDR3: CASTQGDRRVYEQYF. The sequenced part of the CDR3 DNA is TGTGCCAGCACCCAGGGCGACAGGCGAGTCTACGAG.

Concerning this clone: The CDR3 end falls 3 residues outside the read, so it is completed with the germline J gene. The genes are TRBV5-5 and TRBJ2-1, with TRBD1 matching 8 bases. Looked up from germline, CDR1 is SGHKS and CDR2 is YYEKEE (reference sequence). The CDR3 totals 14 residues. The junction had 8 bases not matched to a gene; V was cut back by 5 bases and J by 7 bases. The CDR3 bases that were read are TGTGCCAGCAGGCCCGGGACAGGAGTAAATGAG. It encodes CASRPGTGVNE. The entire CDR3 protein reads CASRPGTGVNEQFF.

This CDR3 is CASSFDSYYGYTF. The CDR3 bases that were read are TGCGCCAGCAGCTTCGACAGCTACTATGGC. J is TRBJ1-2 and V is TRBV5-1, with D possibly being TRBD1 (5 bases). Coverage ceases 3 residues before the CDR3 finishes, and the germline J gene fills in the end. This CDR3 is built from 13 residues. V lost 2 bases and J lost 3, with 8 bases in between. CDR1 is SGHRS and CDR2 is YFSETQ in the germline V gene.

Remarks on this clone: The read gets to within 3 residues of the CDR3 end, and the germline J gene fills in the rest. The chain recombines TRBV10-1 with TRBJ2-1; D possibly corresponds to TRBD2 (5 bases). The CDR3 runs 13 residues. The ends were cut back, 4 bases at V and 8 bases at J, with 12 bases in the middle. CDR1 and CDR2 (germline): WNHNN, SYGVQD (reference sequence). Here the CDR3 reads CASSVRRGDEQFF. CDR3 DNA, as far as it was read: TGCGCCAGCAGTGTCAGACGGGGTGATGAG.

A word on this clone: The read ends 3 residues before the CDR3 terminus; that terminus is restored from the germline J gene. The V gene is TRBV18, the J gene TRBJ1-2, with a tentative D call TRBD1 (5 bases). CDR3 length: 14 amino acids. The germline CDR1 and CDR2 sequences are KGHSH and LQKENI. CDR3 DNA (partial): TGTGCCAGCTCCGCGGGGGTAAGGGTAGACGGC. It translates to CASSAGVRVDG. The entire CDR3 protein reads CASSAGVRVDGYTF.

The DNA read from the CDR3 is TGTGCCTGGACAGACTCCGGGGAG. Its protein is CAWTDSGE. The whole CDR3 protein reads CAWTDSGELFF. The genes are TRBV30 and TRBJ2-2; D not resolved. The read falls 3 residues short of the CDR3 end, and the missing part is taken from the germline J gene. CDR3 length equals 11 residues. Trimming stripped 4 bases from V and 6 bases from J, with 6 bases between. Germline values: CDR1 GTSNPN, CDR2 SVGIG (reference sequence).

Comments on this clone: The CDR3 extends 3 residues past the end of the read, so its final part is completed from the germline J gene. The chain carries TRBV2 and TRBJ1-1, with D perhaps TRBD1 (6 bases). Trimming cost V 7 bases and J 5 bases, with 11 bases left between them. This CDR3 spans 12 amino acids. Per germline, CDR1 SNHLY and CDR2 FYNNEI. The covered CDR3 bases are TGTGCCAGCAAGGGGGAGGGAACTGAA. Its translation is CASKGEGTE. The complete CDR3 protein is CASKGEGTEAFF.

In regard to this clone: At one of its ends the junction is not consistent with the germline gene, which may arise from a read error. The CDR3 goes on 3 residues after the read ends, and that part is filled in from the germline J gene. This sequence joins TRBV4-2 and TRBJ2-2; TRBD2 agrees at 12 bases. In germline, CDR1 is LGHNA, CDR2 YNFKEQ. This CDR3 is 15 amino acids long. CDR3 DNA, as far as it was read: TGCGCCAGCAGCCTGAGGACTAGCGGGATCGGGGAG. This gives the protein CASSLRTSGIGE. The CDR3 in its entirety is CASSLRTSGIGELFF.

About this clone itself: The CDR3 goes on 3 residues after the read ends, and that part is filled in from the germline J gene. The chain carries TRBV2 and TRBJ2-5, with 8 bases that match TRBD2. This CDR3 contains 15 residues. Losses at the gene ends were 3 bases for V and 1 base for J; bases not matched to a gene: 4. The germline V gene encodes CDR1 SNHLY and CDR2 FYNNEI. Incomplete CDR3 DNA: TGTGCCAGCAGTGACAGACTAGCGACCCAAGAGACC. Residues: CASSDRLATQET. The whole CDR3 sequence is CASSDRLATQETQYF.